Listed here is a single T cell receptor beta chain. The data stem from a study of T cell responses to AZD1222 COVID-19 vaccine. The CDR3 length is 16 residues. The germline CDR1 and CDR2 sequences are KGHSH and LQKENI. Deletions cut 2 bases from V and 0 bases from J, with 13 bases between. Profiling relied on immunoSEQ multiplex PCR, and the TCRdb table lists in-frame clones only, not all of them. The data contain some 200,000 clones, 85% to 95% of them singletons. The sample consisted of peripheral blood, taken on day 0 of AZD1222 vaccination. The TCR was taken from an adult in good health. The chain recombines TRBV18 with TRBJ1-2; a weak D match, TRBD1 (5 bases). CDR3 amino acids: CASSPISAGTNYGYTF. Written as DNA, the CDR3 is TGTGCCAGCTCACCAATCTCGGCAGGGACTAACTATGGCTACACCTTC.